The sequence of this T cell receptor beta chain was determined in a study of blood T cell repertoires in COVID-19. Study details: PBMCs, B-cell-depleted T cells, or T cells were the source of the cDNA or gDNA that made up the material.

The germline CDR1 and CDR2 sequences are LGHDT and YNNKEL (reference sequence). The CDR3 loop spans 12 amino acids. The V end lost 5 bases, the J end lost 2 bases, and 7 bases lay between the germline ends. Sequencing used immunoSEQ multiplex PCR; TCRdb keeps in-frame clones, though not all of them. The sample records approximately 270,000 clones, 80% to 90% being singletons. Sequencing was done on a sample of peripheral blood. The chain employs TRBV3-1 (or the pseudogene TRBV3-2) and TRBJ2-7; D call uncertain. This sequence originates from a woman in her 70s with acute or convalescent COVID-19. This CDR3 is CASSYSPYEQYF. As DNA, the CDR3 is TGTGCCAGCAGCTACTCCCCCTACGAGCAGTACTTC.